Listed here are 19 T cell receptor beta chains from one sample, sequenced in a study of T-cell reconstitution after alpha-beta-depleted transplantation in children listed by TCRdb under 2016. Read against the paper, the sample's time point label means: day 60 (about 2 months) after transplantation. According to the study, the label for this sample's treatment or condition signals: allogeneic hematopoietic cell transplantation with graft depleted of TCRalphabeta T cells and CD19 B cells. The method behind the library was PCR. This sample was sequenced with an Illumina HiSeq 2500. TCR library preparation used molecular barcoding, with unique molecular identifiers applied to normalize quantification of the TCRbeta repertoire. TCRdb trimmed the raw reads at Q25, called clones with MiXCR and kept productive beta chains. Each CDR3 protein appears once, grouped with its most common genes and DNA. Here the sample has about 920 distinct CDR3 sequences; about 70% occur a single time. The ten largest clones take up around 84% of the sample.

Source: PBMCs, mostly from graft donor cells, taken 60 days after TCRalphabeta/CD19-depleted stem cell transplant. These receptors came from a male patient aged 2 to 9 who had a stem cell transplant for acute lymphoblastic leukemia, so the T cells may come from the graft donor.

This chain uses TRBV20-1 with TRBJ2-1, with 12 bases fitting TRBD2. Germline CDR1 and CDR2: DFQATT and SNEGSKA (reference sequence). Trimming cost V 0 bases and J 4 bases; bases outside gene matches: 10. This CDR3 comprises 18 residues. The CDR3 reads CSARDQGPSGRGYNEQFF. As DNA, the CDR3 is TGCAGTGCTAGAGATCAGGGGCCTAGCGGGAGGGGGTACAATGAGCAGTTCTTC.

The rearrangement joins TRBV7-9 to TRBJ2-7, with D perhaps TRBD1 (6 bases). Germline V gene lookup returns CDR1 SEHNR and CDR2 FQNEAQ (reference sequence). The CDR3 loop spans 12 amino acids. The V end was cut by 2 bases, the J end by 4 bases, with 6 bases between. CDR3 loop: CASSLRGYEQYF. The CDR3 nucleotides read TGTGCCAGCAGCTTAAGGGGGTACGAGCAGTACTTC.

This clonotype was seen a few times. This chain joins TRBV3-1 and TRBJ2-1; 7 bases fit TRBD1. Germline V gene lookup returns CDR1 LGHDT and CDR2 YNNKEL (reference sequence). The CDR3 sequence is 17 residues long. The trim removed 3 bases at V and 4 bases at J, leaving 12 bases unmatched. The CDR3 bases are TGTGCCAGCAGCCAGCAGGTCCGGACAGGAATTTACAATGAGCAGTTCTTC. Encoded protein: CASSQQVRTGIYNEQFF.

J is TRBJ2-1 and V is TRBV27; the D call may be TRBD1 or TRBD2 (9 bases each). Trimming shortened V by 2 bases and J by 9 bases, and 29 bases separated the two germline ends. The germline V gene encodes CDR1 MNHEY and CDR2 SMNVEV (reference sequence). CDR3 length: 19 amino acids. CDR3 in amino acids: CASSLRDRASSGRSSEQFF. The DNA of the CDR3 is TGTGCCAGCAGTTTAAGGGACAGGGCGAGTAGCGGGAGATCCAGTGAGCAGTTCTTC.

The chain is built from TRBV28 and TRBJ1-5, with TRBD1 identical over 7 bases. Germline trimming cut 6 bases from V and 1 base from J; bases unmatched to any gene: 6. CDR3 length: 15 residues. Germline V CDR1 and CDR2: MDHEN, SYDVKM. This CDR3 reads CASREQGMSNQPQHF. The DNA of the CDR3 is TGTGCCAGCAGAGAACAGGGGATGAGCAATCAGCCCCAGCATTTT. The full variable domain, rest sourced from reference TRBV28 and TRBJ1-5, is DVKVTQSSRYLVKRTGEKVFLECVQDMDHENMFWYRQDPGLGLRLIYFSYDVKMKEKGDIPEGYSVSREKKERFSLILESASTNQTSMYLCASREQGMSNQPQHFGDGTRLSIL.

This clonotype is classed as medium-sized (0.01 to 0.1%). This chain links TRBV15 with TRBJ2-7, with a tentative D call TRBD1 (5 bases). Germline V gene data show CDR1 as LNHNV and CDR2 as YYDKDF (reference sequence). This CDR3 comprises 14 residues. Between the trimmed V and J ends, which lost 1 base and 4 bases, there was a span of 11 bases. In nucleotides, the CDR3 is TGTGCCACCAGCAGAGGGGGCAGCGAGTACGAGCAGTACTTC. This gives the protein CATSRGGSEYEQYF.

The rearrangement links TRBV10-3 to TRBJ2-2, with D possibly being TRBD2 (5 bases). This CDR3 has 13 amino acids. The ends were cut back, 10 bases at V and 6 bases at J, with 15 bases in the middle. Germline CDR1 is ENHRY and CDR2 is SYGVKD. CDR3 sequence reads: CASHGMYAGELFF. The CDR3 region has the DNA TGTGCCAGTCACGGGATGTACGCCGGGGAGCTGTTTTTT.

This sequence joins TRBV9 and TRBJ2-1; D is ambiguous. Germline-derived CDR1 and CDR2 are SGDLS and YYNGEE. This CDR3 comprises 14 residues. The V gene lost 0 bases and the J gene lost 0 bases, with 4 bases spanning the gap. The chain's CDR3 is CASSVGHSYNEQFF. Written as DNA, the CDR3 is TGTGCCAGCAGCGTAGGACACTCCTACAATGAGCAGTTCTTC. The full variable domain, with the rest looked up from reference TRBV9 and TRBJ2-1, is DSGVTQTPKHLITATGQRVTLRCSPRSGDLSVYWYQQSLDQGLQFLIQYYNGEERAKGNILERFSAQQFPDLHSELNLSSLELGDSALYFCASSVGHSYNEQFFGPGTRLTVL.

The V gene is TRBV5-1, the J gene TRBJ2-1; D gene uncertain. Germline-derived CDR1 and CDR2 are SGHRS and YFSETQ. V lost 7 bases and J 3 bases, leaving 8 bases between the germline ends. This CDR3 is built from 12 residues. This CDR3 reads CASYLVYNEQFF. The CDR3 DNA is TGCGCCAGCTACCTAGTCTACAATGAGCAGTTCTTC.

The V and J genes are TRBV29-1 and TRBJ2-5, with 14 bases that match TRBD2. This CDR3 region has 14 residues. The V gene end was trimmed by 7 bases and the J gene end by 2 bases; junction bases not matched to a gene: 3. CDR1 and CDR2 from the germline V gene are SQVTM and ANQGSEA. CDR3 amino acids: CSAWTSGGQETQYF. For the CDR3, the DNA is TGCAGCGCTTGGACTAGCGGGGGGCAAGAGACCCAGTACTTC.

Ten or more counts support this clonotype. The rearrangement joins TRBV6-5 to TRBJ1-3; D not certain. The CDR3 covers 15 residues. Trimming cost V 6 bases and J 2 bases, with 14 bases left between them. Germline values: CDR1 MNHEY, CDR2 SVGAGI. In nucleotides, the CDR3 is TGTGCCAGCAGCGCGACGCGAGAGGCTGGAAACACCATATATTTT. This gives the protein CASSATREAGNTIYF.

V gene TRBV10-3 combines with J gene TRBJ2-7, with D possibly being TRBD1 (5 bases). CDR1 is ENHRY, CDR2 SYGVKD, per germline. V was cut by 4 bases and J by 7 bases, with 17 bases left in between. The CDR3 spans 14 residues. CDR3 nucleotides: TGTGCCATCAGTGGCCTTCTTGACAGCAATGAGCAGTACTTC. Protein product: CAISGLLDSNEQYF.

This clonotype was picked up one time. The chain has TRBV15 and TRBJ2-1; D possibly corresponds to TRBD2 (7 bases). The V gene lost 10 bases and the J gene lost 9 bases, with 16 bases spanning the gap. The germline V gene encodes CDR1 LNHNV and CDR2 YYDKDF (reference sequence). The CDR3 loop spans 12 amino acids. In DNA form, the CDR3 reads TGTGCCAGGACAACAGGGAGGGGTGAGCAGTTCTTC. Translating it yields CARTTGRGEQFF.

This clonotype rates as medium-sized. The V and J genes are TRBV14 and TRBJ1-3; D call uncertain. CDR3 length: 16 amino acids. Germline values: CDR1 SGHDN, CDR2 FVKESK. The V and J ends lost 4 bases and 0 bases respectively, with 13 bases between them. As DNA, the CDR3 is TGTGCCAGCAGCCGTCGTGGCCAGAGCTCTGGAAACACCATATATTTT. This encodes CASSRRGQSSGNTIYF.

The CDR3 loop is CASSQTAHSNQPQHF. CDR3 DNA sequence: TGTGCCAGCAGCCAAACGGCTCATAGCAATCAGCCCCAGCATTTT. This chain connects TRBV4-2 to TRBJ1-5, with D unresolved. The CDR3 sequence is 15 residues long. V gave up 2 bases and J gave up 0 bases, with 8 bases separating them. Germline V gene lookup returns CDR1 LGHNA and CDR2 YNFKEQ.

This clonotype occurred many times. Because the CDR3's place on the DNA is in doubt, the DNA is left out and the CDR3 is given as listed by TCRdb. The chain has TRBV28 and TRBJ1-4; TRBD1, the D gene given by the table, was not confirmed from the DNA. Ends included, the CDR3 has 17 residues. Germline CDR1 reads MDHEN; CDR2 reads SYDVKM. The CDR3 is CASSSGTDATNEKLFFF.

This clonotype came up a few times. J is TRBJ2-2 and V is TRBV28; TRBD1 matches 7 bases. Per germline, CDR1 MDHEN and CDR2 SYDVKM. The J segment lost 4 bases and the V segment lost 9 bases, leaving 5 bases of the junction unmatched. The CDR3 is made up of 13 amino acids. Here the CDR3 DNA reads TGTGCCAGTAGTAACAGGGGCACCGGGGAGCTGTTTTTT. Its translation is CASSNRGTGELFF.

This clonotype has just one count. The V and J genes are TRBV6-5 and TRBJ1-5, with 7 bases lining up with TRBD1. Germline V gene sequence: CDR1 MNHEY, CDR2 SVGAGI. CDR3 length equals 15 residues. V trimming: 2 bases; J trimming: 7 bases; junction bases outside the gene matches: 8. This chain's CDR3 is CASSYPGTAKQPQHF. The CDR3 nucleotides are TGTGCCAGCAGTTACCCTGGGACAGCAAAGCAGCCCCAGCATTTT.

The chain has TRBV20-1 and TRBJ2-1; no reliable D call. The CDR3 is 12 residues long. CDR1 and CDR2 from the germline V gene are DFQATT and SNEGSKA (reference sequence). Trimming left V 5 bases short and J 5 bases short, with 10 bases between. The CDR3 DNA reads TGCAGTGCTGCGTTAAGGAACAATGAGCAGTTCTTC. Protein sequence: CSAALRNNEQFF.